This T cell receptor beta chain was captured in a study of OX40 agonist ivuxolimab in advanced cancers. The overall study: Hepatocellular carcinoma, melanoma, renal cell or head and neck cancer affected the dose-escalation patients.

Only in-frame clones appear in the TCRdb table, and some are missing; sequencing was by immunoSEQ multiplex PCR. The table records about 120,000 clones, around 89% of them present only once. Exclusion applied to patients with autoimmune disease history or systemic immunosuppression. This clone was counted a few times. The CDR3 covers 11 residues. Trimming removed 0 bases at V and 9 bases at J, with 5 bases between. Germline V gene lookup returns CDR1 GTSNPN and CDR2 SVGIG (reference sequence). V and J are TRBV30 and TRBJ1-4; D unclear. This material consisted of CD4+ or CD8+ T cells sorted from blood, taken in a trial of the OX40 agonist ivuxolimab. The clonotype was recovered from an adult with an advanced solid tumor such as melanoma, head and neck, liver or kidney cancer. The CDR3: CAWSVRQKLFF. CDR3 nucleotide sequence: TGTGCCTGGAGTGTACGGCAAAAACTGTTTTTT.